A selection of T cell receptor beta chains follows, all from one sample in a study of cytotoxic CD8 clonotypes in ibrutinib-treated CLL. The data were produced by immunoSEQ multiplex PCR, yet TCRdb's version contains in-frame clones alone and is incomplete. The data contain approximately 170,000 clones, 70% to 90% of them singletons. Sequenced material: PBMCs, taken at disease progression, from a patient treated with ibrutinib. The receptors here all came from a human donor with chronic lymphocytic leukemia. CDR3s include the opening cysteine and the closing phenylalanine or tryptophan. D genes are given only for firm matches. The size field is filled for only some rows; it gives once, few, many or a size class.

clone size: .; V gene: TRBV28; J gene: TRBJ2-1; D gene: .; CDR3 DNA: TGTGCCAGCAGACTAACGGGAGCCGGAGGCGATGAGCAGTTCTTC; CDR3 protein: CASRLTGAGGDEQFF
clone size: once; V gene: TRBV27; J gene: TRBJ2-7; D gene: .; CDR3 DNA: TGTGCCAGCAGTATGGACTACTCCTACGAGCAGTACTTC; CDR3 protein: CASSMDYSYEQYF
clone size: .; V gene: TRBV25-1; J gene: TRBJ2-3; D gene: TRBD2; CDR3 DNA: TGTGCCAGCAGTGATTCTGGACTAGCGGTTACAGATACGCAGTATTTT; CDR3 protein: CASSDSGLAVTDTQYF
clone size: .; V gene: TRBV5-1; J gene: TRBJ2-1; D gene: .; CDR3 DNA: TGCGCCAGCAGCTTACTAGCCGGGACAGCAAATAATGAGCAGTTCTTC; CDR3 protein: CASSLLAGTANNEQFF
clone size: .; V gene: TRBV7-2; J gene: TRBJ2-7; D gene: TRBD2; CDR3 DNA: TGTGCCAGCAGCTTAGTAGCGGGAGGCTCCTACGAGCAGTACTTC; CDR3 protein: CASSLVAGGSYEQYF
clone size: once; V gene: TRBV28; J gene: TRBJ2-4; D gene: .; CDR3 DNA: TGTGCCAGCAGTTTCATGGGCGGGTCGGATCCGGTAGCCAAAAACATTCAGTACTTC; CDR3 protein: CASSFMGGSDPVAKNIQYF
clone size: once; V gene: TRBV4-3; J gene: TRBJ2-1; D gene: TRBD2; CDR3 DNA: TGCGCCAGCAGCCAAGAGGTGGCTAGCGGTACCGAGCAGTTCTTC; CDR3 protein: CASSQEVASGTEQFF
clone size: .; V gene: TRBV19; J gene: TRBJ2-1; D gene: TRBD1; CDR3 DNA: TGTGCCAGTAGTATGGGACAGGATCTGAACAATGAGCAGTTCTTC; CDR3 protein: CASSMGQDLNNEQFF
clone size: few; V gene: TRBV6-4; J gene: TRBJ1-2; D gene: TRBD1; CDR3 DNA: TGTGCCAGCAGTGACACAATACAGGGGGTAGATGGCTACACCTTC; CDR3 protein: CASSDTIQGVDGYTF
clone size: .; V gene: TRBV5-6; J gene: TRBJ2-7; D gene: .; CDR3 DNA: TGTGCCAGCAGCTTACTGGGGTCCTACGAGCAGTACTTC; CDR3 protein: CASSLLGSYEQYF
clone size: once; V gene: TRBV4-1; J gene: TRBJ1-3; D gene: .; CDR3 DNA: TGCGCCAGCAGTAGGGACCCCTCTGGAAACACCATATATTTT; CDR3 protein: CASSRDPSGNTIYF
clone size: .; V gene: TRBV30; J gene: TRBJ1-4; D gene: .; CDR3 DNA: TGTGCCTGGGGTCCACGGACACATGAAAAACTGTTTTTT; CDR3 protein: CAWGPRTHEKLFF
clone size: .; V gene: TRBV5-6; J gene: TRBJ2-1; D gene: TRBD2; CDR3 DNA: TGTGCCAGCAGCTTGGTTTTGGCGGGAGTCGTTAATGAGCAGTTCTTC; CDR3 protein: CASSLVLAGVVNEQFF
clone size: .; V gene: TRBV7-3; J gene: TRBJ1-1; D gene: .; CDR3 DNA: TGTGCCAGCAGCTTAAAACGGCTGAACACTGAAGCTTTCTTT; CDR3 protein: CASSLKRLNTEAFF
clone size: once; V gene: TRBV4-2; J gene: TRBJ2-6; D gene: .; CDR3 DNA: TGTGCCAGCAGCCAGGGGGTGTACTCTGGGGCCAACGTCCTGACTTTC; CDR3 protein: CASSQGVYSGANVLTF
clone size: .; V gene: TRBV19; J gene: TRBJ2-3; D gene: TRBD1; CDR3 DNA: TGTGCCAGTAGTATAGATCGGACTCCAGGGGGAGATACGCAGTATTTT; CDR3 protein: CASSIDRTPGGDTQYF
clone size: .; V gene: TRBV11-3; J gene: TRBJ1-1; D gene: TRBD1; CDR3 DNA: TGTGCCAGCAGCTTATCCGGACAGGGAATCGCTGAAGCTTTCTTT; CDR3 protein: CASSLSGQGIAEAFF
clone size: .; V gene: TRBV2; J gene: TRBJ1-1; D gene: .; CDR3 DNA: TGTGCCAGCATTGCCCTGGTATCCCAGCTCATGAACACTGAAGCTTTCTTT; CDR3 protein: CASIALVSQLMNTEAFF
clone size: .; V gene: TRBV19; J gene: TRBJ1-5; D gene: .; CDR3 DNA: TGTGCCAGTGTCAGGCATTCTAGCAATCAGCCCCAGCATTTT; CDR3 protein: CASVRHSSNQPQHF
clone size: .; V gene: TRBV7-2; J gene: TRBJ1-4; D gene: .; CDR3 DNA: TGTGCCAGCAGCTTAGTGTTGGCTGAAAAACTGTTTTTT; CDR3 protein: CASSLVLAEKLFF
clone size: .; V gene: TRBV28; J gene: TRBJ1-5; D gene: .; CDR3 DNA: TGTGCCAGCAGTTCGGAAGGGAGTCAGCCCCAGCATTTT; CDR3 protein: CASSSEGSQPQHF
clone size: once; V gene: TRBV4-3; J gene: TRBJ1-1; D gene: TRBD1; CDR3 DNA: TGCGCCAGCAGCCAAGATAATGTGGAGGGGGCCTCCGCGGCTGAAGCTTTCTTT; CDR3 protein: CASSQDNVEGASAAEAFF
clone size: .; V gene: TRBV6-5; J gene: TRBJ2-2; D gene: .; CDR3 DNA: TGTGCCAGCAGTTACTCGGGCCACCTGGGCACCGGGGAGCTGTTTTTT; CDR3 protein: CASSYSGHLGTGELFF
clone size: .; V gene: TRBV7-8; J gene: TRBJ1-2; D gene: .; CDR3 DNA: TGTGCCAGCAGCTTAGCCCCGCCCCCGAGGGACGGCTATGGCTACACCTTC; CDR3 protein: CASSLAPPPRDGYGYTF
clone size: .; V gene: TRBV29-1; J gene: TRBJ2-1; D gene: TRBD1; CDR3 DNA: TGCAGCGTGGAGACAGGGAACTACAATGAGCAGTTCTTC; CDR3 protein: CSVETGNYNEQFF
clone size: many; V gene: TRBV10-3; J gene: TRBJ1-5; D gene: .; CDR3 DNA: TGTGCCATCAGACAGGCGGAAGATCAGCCCCAGCATTTT; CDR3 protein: CAIRQAEDQPQHF